Listed here are 22 T cell receptor beta chains from one sample, sequenced in a study of blood T cell repertoires in COVID-19. Generated by immunoSEQ multiplex PCR, the TCRdb table keeps only in-frame clones and is missing some. Of 250,000 to 350,000 clones listed, about 89% are singletons. Sequencing input: peripheral blood. These receptors came from a woman in her sixties with acute or convalescent COVID-19.

The V call is TRBV15, the J call TRBJ2-6, with 7 bases identical to TRBD1. Germline-derived CDR1 and CDR2 are LNHNV and YYDKDF (reference sequence). The CDR3 spans 16 residues. The V and J ends lost 3 bases and 2 bases, in that order; junction bases with no gene match: 4. CDR3 in amino acids: CATSRETGTGANVLTF. In nucleotides, the CDR3 is TGTGCCACCAGCAGGGAGACAGGGACTGGGGCCAACGTCCTGACTTTC.

The chain is built from TRBV6-6 and TRBJ2-5; D ambiguous. The V gene lost 0 bases and the J gene lost 5 bases, with 4 bases spanning the gap. The germline gives CDR1 MNHNY, CDR2 SVGAGI (reference sequence). The CDR3 is 12 residues long. CDR3 sequence (DNA): TGTGCCAGCAGTTACTCGAGGGAGACCCAGTACTTC. This codes for CASSYSRETQYF.

The chain uses TRBV2 and TRBJ2-1, with 11 bases that match TRBD2. This CDR3 has 16 residues. Germline CDR1 SNHLY, CDR2 FYNNEI. Trimming removed 8 bases from V and 7 bases from J; junction bases left unmatched: 13. CDR3 loop: CASLGTSGPSRNEQFF. CDR3 nucleotides: TGTGCCAGCCTGGGGACTAGCGGACCCTCTAGGAATGAGCAGTTCTTC. The whole variable domain, filled in from reference TRBV2 and TRBJ2-1, reads EPEVTQTPSHQVTQMGQEVILRCVPISNHLYFYWYRQILGQKVEFLVSFYNNEISEKSEIFDDQFSVERPDGSNFTLKIRSTKLEDSAMYFCASLGTSGPSRNEQFFGPGTRLTVL.

This chain uses TRBV14 with TRBJ1-1; perhaps TRBD1 as D (6 bases). Germline CDR1 SGHDN, CDR2 FVKESK. The V end lost 4 bases, the J end lost 5 bases, and 11 bases lay between the germline ends. The CDR3 extends over 13 amino acids. Written as DNA, the CDR3 is TGTGCCAGCAGCCTCCTAGGGGGTACTGAAGCTTTCTTT. Protein sequence: CASSLLGGTEAFF.

The chain combines TRBV3-1 (or the pseudogene TRBV3-2) with TRBJ1-4; D call uncertain. V was cut by 1 base and J by 3 bases, with 6 bases left in between. The CDR3 spans 14 residues. Germline V gives CDR1 LGHDT, CDR2 YNNKEL (reference sequence). The CDR3: CASSQGGSNEKLFF. The CDR3 DNA is TGTGCCAGCAGCCAAGGAGGTTCTAATGAAAAACTGTTTTTT.

J is TRBJ2-7 and V is TRBV5-4; 11 bases fit TRBD2. The CDR3 is made up of 18 amino acids. The germline V gene encodes CDR1 SGHNT and CDR2 YYREEE (reference sequence). V shed 0 bases, J shed 1 base, and the junction held 9 bases outside the gene matches. CDR3 sequence: CASSLGGLAGGVSYEQYF. CDR3 nucleotide sequence: TGTGCCAGCAGCTTGGGGGGGCTAGCGGGAGGTGTGTCCTACGAGCAGTACTTC.

The chain combines TRBV5-6 with TRBJ2-7; 7 bases agree with TRBD1. V shed 6 bases, J shed 6 bases, and the junction held 21 bases outside the gene matches. The CDR3 length is 17 residues. Germline CDR1 is SGHDT and CDR2 is YYEEEE. CDR3 loop: CASTTGQRLGWMGEQYF. CDR3 in DNA: TGTGCCAGCACCACGGGACAGCGGCTCGGGTGGATGGGCGAGCAGTACTTC.

The chain employs TRBV6-5 and TRBJ2-5; 8 positions agree with TRBD1. Germline V gene data show CDR1 as MNHEY and CDR2 as SVGAGI. The CDR3 contains 13 residues. V shed 4 bases and J 12 bases; nucleotides not matched to a gene: 10. In DNA form, the CDR3 reads TGTGCCAGCAGTTCTGGGACAGGCGCCTCAGAGTACTTC. The encoded protein is CASSSGTGASEYF.

V is TRBV15 and J is TRBJ2-2, with no clear D. CDR1 is LNHNV and CDR2 is YYDKDF in the germline V gene (reference sequence). V dropped 1 base and J dropped 4 bases, with 10 bases sitting between them. This CDR3 comprises 15 residues. The CDR3 DNA follows: TGTGCCACCAGCAGAGGTTCTTTTCCCACCGGGGAGCTGTTTTTT. It yields the protein CATSRGSFPTGELFF.

This clone was seen a handful of times. V is TRBV21-1 and J is TRBJ1-1. TRBV21-1 is flagged as a pseudogene. This CDR3 comprises 18 residues. The CDR3 is CASSPKWLSGMRDTEAFF. CDR3 nucleotides: TGTGCCAGCAGCCCTAAGTGGTTGTCCGGCATGAGGGACACTGAAGCTTTCTTT.

V usage is TRBV6-6 and J usage is TRBJ2-3; weak D call: TRBD1 (6 bases). Trimming took 2 bases from V and 0 from J, leaving 9 bases between them. Germline V gene data show CDR1 as MNHNY and CDR2 as SVGAGI (reference sequence). The CDR3 spans 15 residues. The CDR3 protein is CASSYGQFSTDTQYF. Here the CDR3 DNA reads TGTGCCAGCAGTTACGGACAGTTTAGCACAGATACGCAGTATTTT.

The chain is built from TRBV29-1 and TRBJ1-2, with 8 positions matching TRBD1. The CDR3 contains 13 residues. The V and J ends lost 5 bases and 4 bases, in that order; junction bases with no gene match: 6. Germline V lookup: CDR1 SQVTM, CDR2 ANQGSEA. This CDR3 reads CSVNRGVTYGYTF. CDR3 nucleotides: TGCAGCGTTAACAGGGGGGTAACCTATGGCTACACCTTC.

The rearrangement links TRBV27 to TRBJ2-7; perhaps TRBD1 as D (6 bases). CDR1 and CDR2 from the germline V gene are MNHEY and SMNVEV (reference sequence). The CDR3 extends over 15 amino acids. Trimming removed 5 bases at V and 5 bases at J, with 19 bases between. CDR3 protein: CASSHKASTGHEQYF. CDR3 DNA sequence: TGTGCCAGCAGTCACAAAGCCTCAACAGGGCACGAGCAGTACTTC.

V and J are TRBV28 and TRBJ2-7; 8 positions match TRBD2. CDR3 length: 17 amino acids. Looked up from germline, CDR1 is MDHEN and CDR2 is SYDVKM. Germline trimming cut 2 bases from V and 1 base from J; bases unmatched to any gene: 10. CDR3 sequence reads: CASSLPFSGSPSYEQYF. CDR3 coding DNA: TGTGCCAGCAGTTTACCCTTCAGCGGGAGCCCTTCCTACGAGCAGTACTTC.

The CDR3 loop reads CAAGREGYNEQFF. The CDR3 bases are TGTGCCGCGGGGCGGGAGGGGTACAATGAGCAGTTCTTC. The V and J genes are TRBV24-1 and TRBJ2-1; 9 positions match TRBD2. V lost 12 bases to trimming and J lost 4 bases; unmatched junction nucleotides: 6. The CDR3 is made up of 13 amino acids. Germline V gene sequence: CDR1 KGHDR, CDR2 SFDVKD.

The CDR3 reads CASPGQGNYEQYF. The DNA of the CDR3 is TGTGCCAGCCCGGGGCAGGGGAACTACGAGCAGTACTTC. V usage is TRBV3-1 (or the pseudogene TRBV3-2) and J usage is TRBJ2-7, with a possible D match to TRBD1 (6 bases). V dropped 8 bases and J dropped 3 bases, with 14 bases sitting between them. Germline CDR1 LGHDT, CDR2 YNNKEL (reference sequence). The CDR3 consists of 13 residues.

This chain connects TRBV18 to TRBJ1-6, with TRBD1 matching 7 bases. Unmatched junction bases numbered 5, after V lost 6 bases and J lost 0 bases. In germline, CDR1 is KGHSH, CDR2 LQKENI. This CDR3 spans 16 amino acids. This CDR3 is CASSGQTSSYNSPLHF. The CDR3, as DNA: TGTGCCAGCTCGGGACAGACGAGCTCCTATAATTCACCCCTCCACTTT. Filled out from reference TRBV18 and TRBJ1-6, the complete variable domain reads NAGVMQNPRHLVRRRGQEARLRCSPMKGHSHVYWYRQLPEEGLKFMVYLQKENIIDESGMPKERFSAEFPKEGPSILRIQQVVRGDSAAYFCASSGQTSSYNSPLHFGNGTRLTVT.

The V call is TRBV5-4, the J call TRBJ1-2, with TRBD1 matching 8 bases. CDR1 is SGHNT and CDR2 is YYREEE in the germline V gene (reference sequence). V gave up 3 bases and J gave up 7 bases; unmatched junction bases: 11. The CDR3 covers 15 residues. CDR3 residues: CASSSEQDRGRGYTF. CDR3 nucleotide sequence: TGTGCCAGCAGCTCGGAACAAGACAGGGGTCGTGGCTACACCTTC.

This chain links TRBV29-1 with TRBJ1-6, with TRBD1 as a possible D gene (6 bases). V was trimmed by 4 bases and J by 10 bases, leaving 14 bases between them. The CDR3 totals 13 residues. The germline CDR1 and CDR2 sequences are SQVTM and ANQGSEA. The CDR3 region is CSVGEGRGSPLHF. CDR3 nucleotides: TGCAGCGTTGGAGAGGGCAGGGGATCACCCCTCCACTTT.

V usage is TRBV7-9 and J usage is TRBJ1-3; D is perhaps TRBD1 (5 bases). Trimming took 2 bases from V and 4 from J, leaving 6 bases between them. Germline CDR1 is SEHNR and CDR2 is FQNEAQ (reference sequence). This CDR3 region has 13 residues. CDR3: CASSLQGGNTIYF. CDR3 nucleotides: TGTGCCAGCAGCTTACAGGGCGGAAACACCATATATTTT. Together with reference TRBV7-9 and TRBJ1-3, the CDR3 gives the full variable domain: DTGVSQNPRHKITKRGQNVTFRCDPISEHNRLYWYRQTLGQGPEFLTYFQNEAQLEKSRLLSDRFSAERPKGSFSTLEIQRTEQGDSAMYLCASSLQGGNTIYFGEGSWLTVV.

The genes are TRBV7-8 and TRBJ2-6; 7 nucleotides match TRBD1. Germline V gene data show CDR1 as SGHVS and CDR2 as FQNEAQ. The CDR3 sequence is 18 residues long. J was trimmed by 0 bases and V by 5 bases; bases with no gene match: 10. This CDR3 reads CASSLITGVVSGANVLTF. The CDR3 coding sequence is TGTGCCAGCAGCCTGATTACAGGGGTCGTCTCTGGGGCCAACGTCCTGACTTTC.

The V and J genes are TRBV7-2 and TRBJ1-2; weak D call: TRBD1 (5 bases). V lost 0 bases, J lost 4 bases, and 18 bases lay in between. The V gene's germline CDR1 is SGHTA and CDR2 FQGNSA. The CDR3 has 17 amino acids. The CDR3 DNA follows: TGTGCCAGCAGCTTAGCAGGGCGGCAGGGAGGGCTCTATGGCTACACCTTC. Protein sequence: CASSLAGRQGGLYGYTF.